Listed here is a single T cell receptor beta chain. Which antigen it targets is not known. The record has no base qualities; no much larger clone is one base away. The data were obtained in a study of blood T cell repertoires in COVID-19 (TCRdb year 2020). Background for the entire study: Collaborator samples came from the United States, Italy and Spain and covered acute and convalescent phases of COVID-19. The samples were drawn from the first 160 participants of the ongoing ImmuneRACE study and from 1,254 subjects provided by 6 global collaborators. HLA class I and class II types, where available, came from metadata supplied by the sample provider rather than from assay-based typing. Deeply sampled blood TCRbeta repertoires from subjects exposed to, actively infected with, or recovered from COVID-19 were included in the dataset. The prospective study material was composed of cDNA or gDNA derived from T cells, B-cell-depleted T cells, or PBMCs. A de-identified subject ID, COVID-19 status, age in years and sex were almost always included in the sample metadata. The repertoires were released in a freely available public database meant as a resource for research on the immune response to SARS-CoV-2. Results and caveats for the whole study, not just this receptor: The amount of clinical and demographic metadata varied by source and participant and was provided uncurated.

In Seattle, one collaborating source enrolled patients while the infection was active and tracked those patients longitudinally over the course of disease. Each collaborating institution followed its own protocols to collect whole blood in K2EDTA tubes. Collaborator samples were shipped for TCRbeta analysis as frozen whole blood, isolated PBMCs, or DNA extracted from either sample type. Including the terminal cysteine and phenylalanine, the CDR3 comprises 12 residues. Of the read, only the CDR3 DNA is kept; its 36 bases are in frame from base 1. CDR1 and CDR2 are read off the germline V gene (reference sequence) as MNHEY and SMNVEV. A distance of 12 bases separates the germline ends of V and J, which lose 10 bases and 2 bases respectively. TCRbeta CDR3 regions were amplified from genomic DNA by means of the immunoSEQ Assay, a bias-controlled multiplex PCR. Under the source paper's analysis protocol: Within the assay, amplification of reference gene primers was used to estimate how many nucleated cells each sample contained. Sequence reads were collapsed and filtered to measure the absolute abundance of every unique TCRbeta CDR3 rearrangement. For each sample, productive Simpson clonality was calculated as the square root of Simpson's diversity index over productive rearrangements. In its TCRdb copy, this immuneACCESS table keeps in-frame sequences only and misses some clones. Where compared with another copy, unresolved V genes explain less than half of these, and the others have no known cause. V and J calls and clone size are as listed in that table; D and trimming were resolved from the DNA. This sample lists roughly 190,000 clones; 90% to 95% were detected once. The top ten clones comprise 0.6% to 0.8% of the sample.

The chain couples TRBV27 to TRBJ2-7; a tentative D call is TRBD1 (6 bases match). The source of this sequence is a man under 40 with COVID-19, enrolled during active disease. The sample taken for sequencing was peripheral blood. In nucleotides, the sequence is TGTGCCACCAGCAGGGGACCCTACGAGCAGTACTTC. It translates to CATSRGPYEQYF.